The 26 T cell receptor beta chains presented below share a single source sample, sequenced in a study of T-cell reconstitution after alpha-beta-depleted transplantation in children. Unique molecular identifiers were incorporated into the prepared TCRbeta library. One entry per CDR3 protein, called by TCRdb with MiXCR from the PCR reads. Of 380,000 or so distinct CDR3 sequences detected, about an eighth appear once; the ten largest clones hold around 4%. The sequencing here drew on PBMCs, taken from the stem cell graft. The receptors originated from a human donor who donated a stem cell graft to a child with Fanconi anemia.

The V and J genes are TRBV6-5 and TRBJ2-2; 10 positions match TRBD2. V lost 2 bases, J lost 4 bases, and 1 base stayed unmatched. The CDR3 spans 15 residues. Germline values: CDR1 MNHEY, CDR2 SVGAGI. The CDR3 sequence is CASSYERGGTGELFF. CDR3 bases: TGTGCCAGCAGTTACGAGCGGGGGGGCACCGGGGAGCTGTTTTTT.

This chain connects TRBV7-9 to TRBJ1-5; TRBD1 is a possible D gene (5 bases). V was clipped by 5 bases and J by 5 bases, with 13 bases between them. The length of the CDR3 is 14 residues. The germline gives CDR1 SEHNR, CDR2 FQNEAQ (reference sequence). The CDR3 region is CASSQGGSDQPQHF. For the CDR3, the DNA is TGTGCCAGCAGCCAGGGAGGGTCGGATCAGCCCCAGCATTTT.

In its sample, this clonotype was seen a few times. The rearrangement links TRBV21-1 to TRBJ1-5; TRBD1 was called by the table and not checked on the DNA. TRBV21-1 is deemed a pseudogene. This CDR3 comprises 17 residues. The CDR3 spells CASSKGDRSFSNQPQHF. CDR3 coding DNA: TGTGCCAGCAGCAAAGGGGACAGGTCCTTTAGCAATCAGCCCCAGCATTTT.

This clonotype was counted a few times. J is TRBJ1-5 and V is TRBV9; 10 bases align to TRBD1. The germline gives CDR1 SGDLS, CDR2 YYNGEE. With V trimmed by 4 bases and J by 2 bases, 15 bases remained unmatched. CDR3 length: 19 residues. The CDR3 nucleotides read TGTGCCAGCAGCATTCCAGGGACAGGGGAGGACTGGCGCAATCAGCCCCAGCATTTT. Translating gives CASSIPGTGEDWRNQPQHF.

Ten or more counts support this clonotype. The rearrangement links TRBV5-5 to TRBJ1-1, with 10 bases aligning to TRBD1. This CDR3 contains 15 residues. V lost 5 bases, J lost 4 bases, and 8 bases stayed unmatched. Germline V gene lookup returns CDR1 SGHKS and CDR2 YYEKEE (reference sequence). The CDR3 DNA is TGTGCCAGCAGTAATCGGGACAGGGGTGGCACTGAAGCTTTCTTT. This gives the protein CASSNRDRGGTEAFF.

This clonotype has just a few counts. The chain has TRBV5-6 and TRBJ2-7; a weak D match, TRBD1 (6 bases). Trimming cost V 0 bases and J 2 bases, with 12 bases left between them. Germline V gene sequence: CDR1 SGHDT, CDR2 YYEEEE. The CDR3 is 15 residues long. CDR3 in DNA: TGTGCCAGCAGCTTGGCTGGGGACAACACCTACGAGCAGTACGTC. Protein: CASSLAGDNTYEQYV.

The table lists this clonotype with a few counts. This chain links TRBV5-1 with TRBJ2-3; TRBD2 matches at 8 bases. CDR3 size: 13 residues. The germline CDR1 and CDR2 sequences are SGHRS and YFSETQ. Germline trimming cut 7 bases from V and 4 bases from J; bases unmatched to any gene: 5. In nucleotides, the CDR3 is TGCGCCAGCCATCGCGGGGGGTCAGATACGCAGTATTTT. Protein sequence: CASHRGGSDTQYF.

The table lists this clonotype with a few counts. CDR3 coding DNA: TGTGCCACCAACTACGCCGGGACATCGGAAGAGACCCAGTACTTC. It specifies CATNYAGTSEETQYF. The rearrangement links TRBV15 to TRBJ2-5; perhaps TRBD1 as D (6 bases). Germline CDR1 LNHNV, CDR2 YYDKDF (reference sequence). Trimming stripped 7 bases from V and 3 bases from J, with 18 bases between. The length of the CDR3 is 15 residues. The entire variable domain, with the rest obtained from reference TRBV15 and TRBJ2-5, is as follows: DAMVIQNPRYQVTQFGKPVTLSCSQTLNHNVMYWYQQKSSQAPKLLFHYYDKDFNNEADTPDNFQSRRPNTSFCFLDIRSPGLGDTAMYLCATNYAGTSEETQYFGPGTRLLVL.

Only a few counts were recorded for this clonotype. The J gene is TRBJ1-4, the V gene TRBV7-9; D remains unclear. CDR3 length: 12 residues. Germline V gives CDR1 SEHNR, CDR2 FQNEAQ (reference sequence). The germline V and J ends were trimmed by 7 bases and 7 bases, with 10 bases remaining between them. The CDR3 DNA sequence: TGTGCCAGCACCCTGAGCGGTGAAAAACTGTTTTTT. Translation gives CASTLSGEKLFF.

This clonotype was observed many times. The chain carries TRBV24-1 and TRBJ2-2; D tentatively reads TRBD1 or TRBD2 (5 bases each). The CDR3 has 15 amino acids. The ends were cut back, 3 bases at V and 2 bases at J, with 9 bases in the middle. Germline-derived CDR1 and CDR2 are KGHDR and SFDVKD. CDR3 amino acids: CATSDPGTNTGELFF. In nucleotides, the CDR3 is TGTGCCACCAGTGATCCTGGGACCAACACCGGGGAGCTGTTTTTT.

This chain joins TRBV27 and TRBJ1-1, with no clear D. There are 13 residues in the CDR3. V was clipped by 8 bases and J by 4 bases, with 14 bases between them. The germline CDR1 and CDR2 sequences are MNHEY and SMNVEV (reference sequence). CDR3 coding DNA: TGTGCCAGCTCGCTTCTGGGTTTCACTGAAGCTTTCTTT. Amino acid sequence: CASSLLGFTEAFF.

This chain joins TRBV3-1 and TRBJ1-5, with unresolved D. The germline V gene has CDR1 LGHDT and CDR2 YNNKEL (reference sequence). Trimming removed 4 bases from V and 8 bases from J, with 12 bases in between. The CDR3 is 13 amino acids. The CDR3 protein is CASSRRTGEPQHF. DNA for the CDR3: TGTGCCAGCAGCCGGCGGACCGGGGAGCCCCAGCATTTT.

This clonotype has at least ten counts. The rearrangement joins TRBV5-8 to TRBJ1-2; the D is unclear. The CDR3 is made up of 14 amino acids. The germline V gene has CDR1 SGHTS and CDR2 YDEGEE. V shed 0 bases and J shed 8 bases, with 14 bases lying between them. CDR3 protein: CASSLGPAGLGYTF. The CDR3 region has the DNA TGTGCCAGCAGCTTGGGGCCGGCTGGCTTGGGCTACACCTTC.

In this sample, this clonotype turned up many times. The V call is TRBV11-2, the J call TRBJ2-2; 7 bases match TRBD1. The V gene's germline CDR1 is SGHAT and CDR2 FQNNGV. V lost 5 bases, J lost 2 bases, and 5 bases stayed unmatched. This CDR3 comprises 15 residues. The CDR3 spells CASSPRQGNTGELFF. In DNA form, the CDR3 reads TGTGCCAGCAGCCCGAGACAGGGAAACACCGGGGAGCTGTTTTTT.

This clonotype appeared a few times. V is TRBV29-1 and J is TRBJ1-1; D unresolved. CDR1 is SQVTM and CDR2 is ANQGSEA in the germline V gene. CDR3 size: 13 residues. V shed 4 bases and J shed 2 bases, with 11 bases lying between them. The CDR3, as DNA: TGCAGCGTTGTTGGGAACATCAACACTGAAGCTTTCTTT. It is translated as CSVVGNINTEAFF.

This clonotype turned up a few times. CDR3 sequence: CASSLWASGTAYGYTF. DNA of the CDR3: TGTGCCAGCAGCTTGTGGGCTTCCGGGACAGCCTATGGCTACACCTTC. The chain recombines TRBV7-2 with TRBJ1-2; 7 nucleotides match TRBD1. With 3 bases clipped from V and 4 bases from J, the junction kept 11 bases outside the gene matches. The germline CDR1 and CDR2 sequences are SGHTA and FQGNSA. This CDR3 spans 16 amino acids.

At least ten counts were recorded for this clonotype. The chain couples TRBV5-1 to TRBJ1-5, with a weak D call TRBD1 (5 bases). The germline gives CDR1 SGHRS, CDR2 YFSETQ. V was trimmed by 2 bases and J by 2 bases, leaving 14 bases between them. The CDR3 is 16 amino acids. For the CDR3, the DNA is TGCGCCAGCAGCTTAGCCCCAGGGCAGGGCAATCAGCCCCAGCATTTT. This codes for CASSLAPGQGNQPQHF.

This chain links TRBV6-2 or TRBV6-3 with TRBJ2-1; TRBD2 agrees at 15 bases. CDR3 size: 15 residues. Per the germline V gene, CDR1 is MNHEY and CDR2 is SVGEGT. The V gene end was trimmed by 6 bases and the J gene end by 8 bases; junction bases not matched to a gene: 5. CDR3 sequence: CASSWTSGGAYEQFF. CDR3 coding DNA: TGTGCCAGCAGCTGGACTAGCGGGGGGGCGTATGAGCAGTTCTTC.

The CDR3 loop is CASLGEVGDAYNEQFF. In nucleotides, the CDR3 is TGTGCCAGTCTCGGAGAAGTGGGGGACGCCTACAATGAGCAGTTCTTC. J is TRBJ2-1 and V is TRBV7-9; D could derive from TRBD1 or TRBD2 (5 bases each). Per the germline V gene, CDR1 is SEHNR and CDR2 is FQNEAQ (reference sequence). Trimming removed 9 bases from V and 2 bases from J, with 20 bases in between. The CDR3 sequence is 16 residues long.

This clonotype appeared a few times. The gene calls are TRBV20-1 and TRBJ1-1; D gene ambiguous. This CDR3 has 14 residues. Germline values: CDR1 DFQATT, CDR2 SNEGSKA (reference sequence). Trimming pared 0 bases from V and 5 bases from J, leaving 13 bases between. CDR3 protein: CSARDGRGYTEAFF. Here the CDR3 DNA reads TGCAGTGCTAGAGATGGGAGAGGTTATACTGAAGCTTTCTTT.

This clonotype was observed many times. This rearrangement joins TRBV12-3 or TRBV12-4 to TRBJ1-5; D is uncertain. Trimming shortened V by 6 bases and J by 1 base, and 13 bases separated the two germline ends. The CDR3 consists of 15 residues. CDR3 sequence reads: CASSPGFGSNQPQHF. The CDR3 DNA is TGTGCCAGCAGCCCAGGATTTGGCAGCAATCAGCCCCAGCATTTT.

In the case of this clonotype: Likely a read error: the CDR3 ends without its conserved phenylalanine or tryptophan. This chain connects TRBV5-4 to TRBJ2-5, with TRBD1 identical over 10 bases. The J segment lost 1 base and the V segment lost 7 bases, leaving 1 base of the junction unmatched. The CDR3 totals 13 residues. CDR1 is SGHNT and CDR2 is YYREEE in the germline V gene (reference sequence). The CDR3 protein is CASGTGVQETQYV. CDR3 bases: TGTGCCAGCGGGACAGGGGTCCAAGAGACCCAGTACGTC.

V usage is TRBV6-2 or TRBV6-3 and J usage is TRBJ2-1; 11 positions agree with TRBD2. The V segment lost 3 bases and the J segment 8 bases; nucleotides outside the gene matches: 6. This CDR3 region has 15 residues. CDR1 MNHEY and CDR2 SVGEGT come from the germline V gene. In DNA form, the CDR3 reads TGTGCCAGCAGTTATGTTAGCGGGGGGGAAGATGAGCAGTTCTTC. Protein product: CASSYVSGGEDEQFF.

This clonotype was counted a single time. V gene TRBV7-9 combines with J gene TRBJ1-6, with D perhaps TRBD1 (5 bases). Per the germline V gene, CDR1 is SEHNR and CDR2 is FQNEAQ (reference sequence). CDR3 length: 14 residues. The germline V and J ends were trimmed by 2 bases and 10 bases, with 12 bases remaining between them. The CDR3 DNA reads as TGTGCCAGCAGCTTACCGCGGGGCGGATCACCCCTCCACTTT. This sequence encodes CASSLPRGGSPLHF.

This clonotype was seen more than once but under ten times. The chain couples TRBV20-1 to TRBJ2-7; 8 positions agree with TRBD1. V gave up 2 bases and J gave up 6 bases; unmatched junction bases: 9. The CDR3 spans 14 residues. Germline V gene sequence: CDR1 DFQATT, CDR2 SNEGSKA (reference sequence). The CDR3 DNA sequence: TGCAGTGCTAGAAAGGTAGCGACAGGGGTCGAGCAGTACGTC. It codes for CSARKVATGVEQYV.

This clonotype was found a few times. The CDR3 region is CASNGRGLTDTQYF. The DNA for the CDR3 is TGTGCCAGCAATGGACGAGGGCTCACAGATACGCAGTATTTT. V is TRBV27 and J is TRBJ2-3; TRBD2 is a possible D gene (5 bases). The CDR3 spans 14 residues. V dropped 7 bases and J dropped 2 bases, with 13 bases sitting between them. CDR1 MNHEY and CDR2 SMNVEV come from the germline V gene (reference sequence).